This TCR beta chain was recovered during a study of T-cell reconstitution after alpha-beta-depleted transplantation in children. General observations from the study: When one year had passed after transplant, most T-cell counts and diversity came from newly produced T cells.

The CDR3 totals 16 residues. The germline V gene has CDR1 SGHTA and CDR2 FQGNSA. J was trimmed by 3 bases and V by 5 bases; bases with no gene match: 11. This clonotype was found many times. Its antigen is as yet unknown. Unique molecular identifiers were incorporated when the TCRbeta library was constructed. TCRdb reanalysed the PCR reads using MiXCR and keeps one entry per CDR3 protein. In the table there are a few hundred thousand distinct CDR3 sequences, 5.5% to 7% of which are singletons. This specimen consisted of PBMCs, obtained before TCRalphabeta/CD19-depleted stem cell transplant. V is TRBV7-2 and J is TRBJ2-3; the match to TRBD2 covers 7 bases. The sequence was collected from a boy aged 2 to 10 with acute lymphoblastic leukemia, due to receive a stem cell transplant. The chain's CDR3 is CASSLSGGGGTDTQYF. CDR3 coding DNA: TGTGCCAGCAGCCTGAGTGGGGGGGGAGGGACAGATACGCAGTATTTT.